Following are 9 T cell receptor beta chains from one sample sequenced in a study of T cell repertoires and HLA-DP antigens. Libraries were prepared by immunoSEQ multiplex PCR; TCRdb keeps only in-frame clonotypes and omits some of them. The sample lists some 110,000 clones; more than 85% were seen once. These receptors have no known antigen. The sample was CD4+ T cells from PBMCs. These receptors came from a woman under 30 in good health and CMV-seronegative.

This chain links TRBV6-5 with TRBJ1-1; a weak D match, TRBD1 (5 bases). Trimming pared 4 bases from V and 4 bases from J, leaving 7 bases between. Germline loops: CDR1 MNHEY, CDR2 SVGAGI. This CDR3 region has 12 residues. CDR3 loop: CASSSGGTEAFF. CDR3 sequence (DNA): TGTGCCAGCAGTTCGGGGGGCACTGAAGCTTTCTTT.

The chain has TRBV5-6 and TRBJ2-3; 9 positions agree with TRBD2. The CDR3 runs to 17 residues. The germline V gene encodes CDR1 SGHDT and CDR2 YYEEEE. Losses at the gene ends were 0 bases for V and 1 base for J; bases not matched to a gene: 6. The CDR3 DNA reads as TGTGCCAGCAGCTTGGGAGTATTAGCGGGAGGCACAGATACGCAGTATTTT. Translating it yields CASSLGVLAGGTDTQYF.

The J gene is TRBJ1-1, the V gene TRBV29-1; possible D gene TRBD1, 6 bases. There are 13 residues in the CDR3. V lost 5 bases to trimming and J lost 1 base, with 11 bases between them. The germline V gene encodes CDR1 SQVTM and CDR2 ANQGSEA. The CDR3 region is CSVRGGPNTEAFF. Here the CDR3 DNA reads TGCAGCGTTCGGGGGGGCCCGAACACTGAAGCTTTCTTT.

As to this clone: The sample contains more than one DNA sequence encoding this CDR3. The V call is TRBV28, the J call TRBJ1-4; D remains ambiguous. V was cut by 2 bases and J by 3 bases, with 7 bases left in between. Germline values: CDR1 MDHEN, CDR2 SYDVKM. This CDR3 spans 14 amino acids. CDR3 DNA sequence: TGTGCCAGCAGTTTAGGCGGATCTAATGAAAAACTGTTTTTT. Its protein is CASSLGGSNEKLFF.

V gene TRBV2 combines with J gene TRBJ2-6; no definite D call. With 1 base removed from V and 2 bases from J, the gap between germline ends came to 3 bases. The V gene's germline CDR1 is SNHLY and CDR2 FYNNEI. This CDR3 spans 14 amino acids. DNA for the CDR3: TGTGCCAGCAGTGAAGGGGCTGGGGCCAACGTCCTGACTTTC. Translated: CASSEGAGANVLTF.

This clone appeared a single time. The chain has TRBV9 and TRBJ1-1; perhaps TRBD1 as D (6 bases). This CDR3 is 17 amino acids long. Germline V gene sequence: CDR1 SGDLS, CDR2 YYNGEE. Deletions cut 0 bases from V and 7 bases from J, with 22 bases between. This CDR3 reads CASSVGAGAVLNFEAFF. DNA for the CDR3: TGTGCCAGCAGCGTAGGGGCAGGGGCGGTCTTAAACTTTGAAGCTTTCTTT.

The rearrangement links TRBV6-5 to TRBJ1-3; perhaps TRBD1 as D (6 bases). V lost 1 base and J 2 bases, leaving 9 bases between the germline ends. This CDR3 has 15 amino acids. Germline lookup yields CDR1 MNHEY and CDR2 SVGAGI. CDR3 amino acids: CASSYFSGAGNTIYF. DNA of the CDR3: TGTGCCAGCAGTTACTTTTCAGGGGCTGGAAACACCATATATTTT.

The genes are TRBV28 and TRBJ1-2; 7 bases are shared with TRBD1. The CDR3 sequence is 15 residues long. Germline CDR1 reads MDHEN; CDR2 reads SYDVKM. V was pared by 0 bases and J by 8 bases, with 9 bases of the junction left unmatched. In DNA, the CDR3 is TGTGCCAGCAGTTTATGGGGAGAGGGGGCTGGCGGCTACACCTTC. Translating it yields CASSLWGEGAGGYTF.

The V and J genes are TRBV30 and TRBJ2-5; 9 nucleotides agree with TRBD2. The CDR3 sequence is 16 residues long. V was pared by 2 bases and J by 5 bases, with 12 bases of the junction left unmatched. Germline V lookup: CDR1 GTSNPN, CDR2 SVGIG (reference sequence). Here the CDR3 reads CAWSSAGGRAGETQYF. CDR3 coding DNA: TGTGCCTGGAGTTCGGCTGGCGGGAGGGCCGGGGAGACCCAGTACTTC.